This T cell receptor (beta chain) was captured in a study of Graves' ophthalmopathy and Graves' hyperthyroidism. Study-level results: Most thyroid-expanded clonotypes exceeding 0.001 frequency were also found in blood. Ophthalmopathy and stable hyperthyroidism were discriminated by a 13-signature model, with 87.88% sensitivity and approximately 77% specificity.

Having ophthalmopathy, the donors showed moderate-to-severe activity, CAS ≥3 and NOSPECS ≥4, with disease lasting under 3 months. The study amplified TCR beta CDR3 regions using RNA transcripts. An opening RT-PCR round employed HTBI primers and preceded a second-round multiplex PCR. MiXCR, applied by TCRdb to the multiplex PCR reads, yields one record per CDR3 protein. The data contain about 480,000 distinct CDR3 sequences, approximately 15% of them singletons. This clonotype has ten or more counts. The antigen remains undetermined. The clonotype originates from a woman younger than 45 with Graves' ophthalmopathy. Sample: blood.

In nucleotides, the CDR3 is TGTGCCAGCAGTGACCAGGACAGCCGTCTCTCCTACGAGCAGTACTTC. Translating it yields CASSDQDSRLSYEQYF. The V and J genes are TRBV2 and TRBJ2-7; possibly TRBD1 for D (6 bases). V was cut by 3 bases and J by 0 bases, with 15 bases left in between. The length of the CDR3 is 16 residues. Germline CDR1 and CDR2: SNHLY and FYNNEI.